The subject of this entry is one T cell receptor (beta chain). Execution of the assay was at deep level. Assay used: immunoSEQ multiplex PCR; TCRdb lists only in-frame clones, some missing. This table has around 1.4 million clones, 97% to 99% appearing once. The data were obtained in a study of shared clonotypes between healthy human individuals. Study-wide background: Donor composition was a couple of women and three men, aged 18 to 49.

Donation came from healthy HIV-negative adults that had no recent acute infections or vaccinations. Looked up from germline, CDR1 is SGHRS and CDR2 is YFSETQ. Trimming cost V 4 bases and J 7 bases, with 18 bases left between them. The CDR3 spans 15 residues. Sample: naive CD4+ T cells sorted from blood. Subset of the sample: CD45RA+ positively selected. This rearrangement joins TRBV5-1 to TRBJ2-1; TRBD2 is a possible D gene (7 bases). The TCR was taken from a man aged 25 to 40 in good health. CDR3 loop: CASSRSGTKGNEQFF. CDR3 nucleotide sequence: TGCGCCAGCAGCCGAAGCGGGACAAAGGGGAATGAGCAGTTCTTC.